This note documents a single T cell receptor beta chain sequence. Its antigen is still unknown. The V gene lost 4 bases and the J gene lost 1 base, with 7 bases spanning the gap. CDR1 SGHDN and CDR2 FVKESK come from the germline V gene. This CDR3 comprises 13 residues. This record belongs to a study of T cells in tuberculosis. Study as a whole: This South African cohort compared adolescents with or without latent tuberculosis against adults with active tuberculosis. Study observations and caveats: Classification accuracy was 80% to 90% (AUROC over 0.85) with the GMM-specific repertoire.

Using immunoSEQ multiplex PCR, the repertoire was profiled, and TCRdb retains in-frame clones only, with some absent. The repertoire holds about 34,000 clones, with about 91% as singletons. As for time point: new active TB diagnosis, blood taken before or within 7 days of starting treatment. Each donor contributed around 100,000 T cells on average, unsorted. The specimen was PBMCs, collected at tuberculosis diagnosis. This TCR came from an adult with tuberculosis. The chain links TRBV14 to TRBJ2-5; no reliable D call. The CDR3 coding sequence is TGTGCCAGCAGCCGCGATCCCCAAGAGACCCAGTACTTC. It encodes CASSRDPQETQYF.